This TCR beta chain derives from a study of OX40 agonist ivuxolimab in advanced cancers. The wider study: Intravenous ivuxolimab was administered to patients every 2 weeks at 0.01 to 10 mg/kg. General study findings and limits: A proportion of nonresponders additionally exhibited low normalized T-cell clonal expansion. The study observed clonal expansion of CD4+ and CD8+ blood T cells by week 6 at 0.1 to 3.0 mg/kg.

This CDR3 is built from 14 residues. Per the germline V gene, CDR1 is MDHEN and CDR2 is SYDVKM. Trimming pared 7 bases from V and 0 bases from J, leaving 7 bases between. As for this clone: The antigen remains undetermined.

The assay was immunoSEQ multiplex PCR, and TCRdb's table has in-frame clones only and misses some. The sample holds some 80,000 clones, 89% seen once. Specimen: CD4+ or CD8+ T cells sorted from blood, collected in a trial of the OX40 agonist ivuxolimab. The chain has TRBV28 and TRBJ1-6; D is ambiguous. The sequence was collected from an adult with an advanced solid tumor such as melanoma, head and neck, liver or kidney cancer. The CDR3 protein is CASTRSSYNSPLHF. CDR3 coding DNA: TGTGCCAGCACTAGGAGCTCCTATAATTCACCCCTCCACTTT.